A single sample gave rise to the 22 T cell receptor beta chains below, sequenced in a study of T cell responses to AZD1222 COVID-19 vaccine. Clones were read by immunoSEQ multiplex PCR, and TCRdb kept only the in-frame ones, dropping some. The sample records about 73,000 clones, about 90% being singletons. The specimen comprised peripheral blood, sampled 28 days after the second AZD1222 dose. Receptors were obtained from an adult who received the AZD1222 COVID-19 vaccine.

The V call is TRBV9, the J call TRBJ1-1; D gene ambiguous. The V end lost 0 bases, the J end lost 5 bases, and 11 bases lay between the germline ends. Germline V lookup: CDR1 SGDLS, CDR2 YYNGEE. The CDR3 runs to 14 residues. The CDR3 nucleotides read TGTGCCAGCAGCGTAGCTCAGACATTGACTGAAGCTTTCTTT. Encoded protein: CASSVAQTLTEAFF. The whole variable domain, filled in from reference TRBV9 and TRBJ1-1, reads DSGVTQTPKHLITATGQRVTLRCSPRSGDLSVYWYQQSLDQGLQFLIQYYNGEERAKGNILERFSAQQFPDLHSELNLSSLELGDSALYFCASSVAQTLTEAFFGQGTRLTVV.

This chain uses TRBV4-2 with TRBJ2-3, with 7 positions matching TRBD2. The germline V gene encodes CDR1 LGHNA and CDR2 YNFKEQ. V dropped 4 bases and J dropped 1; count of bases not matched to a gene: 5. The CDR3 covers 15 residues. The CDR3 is CASSLSLAGTDTQYF. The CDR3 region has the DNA TGTGCCAGCAGCCTAAGTCTAGCGGGCACAGATACGCAGTATTTT.

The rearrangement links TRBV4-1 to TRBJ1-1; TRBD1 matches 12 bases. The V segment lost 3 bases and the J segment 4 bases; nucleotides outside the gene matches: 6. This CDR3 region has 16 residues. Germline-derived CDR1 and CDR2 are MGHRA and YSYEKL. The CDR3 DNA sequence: TGCGCCAGCAGCCAGGGGACAGGGGGCTGGGCCACTGAAGCTTTCTTT. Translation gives CASSQGTGGWATEAFF.

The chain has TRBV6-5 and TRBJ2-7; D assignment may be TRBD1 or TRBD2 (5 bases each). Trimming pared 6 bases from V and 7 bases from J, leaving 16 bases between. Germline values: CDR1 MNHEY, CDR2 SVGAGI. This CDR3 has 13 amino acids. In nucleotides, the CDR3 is TGTGCCAGCAGCCCCCACGACAGCGGAGAGCAGTACTTC. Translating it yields CASSPHDSGEQYF.

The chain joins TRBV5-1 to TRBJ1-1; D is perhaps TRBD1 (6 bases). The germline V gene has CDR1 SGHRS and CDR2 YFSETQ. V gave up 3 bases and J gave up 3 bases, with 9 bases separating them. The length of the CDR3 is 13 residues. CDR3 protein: CASSSHRDTEAFF. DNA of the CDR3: TGCGCCAGCAGCTCTCACAGGGACACTGAAGCTTTCTTT. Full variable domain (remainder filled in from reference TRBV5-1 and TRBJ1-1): KAGVTQTPRYLIKTRGQQVTLSCSPISGHRSVSWYQQTPGQGLQFLFEYFSETQRNKGNFPGRFSGRQFSNSRSEMNVSTLELGDSALYLCASSSHRDTEAFFGQGTRLTVV.

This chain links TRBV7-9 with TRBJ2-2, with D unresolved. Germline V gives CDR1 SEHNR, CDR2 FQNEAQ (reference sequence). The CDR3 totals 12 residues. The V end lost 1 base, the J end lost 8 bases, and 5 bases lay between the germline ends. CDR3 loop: CASSLVGGELFF. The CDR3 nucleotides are TGTGCCAGCAGCTTAGTTGGAGGGGAGCTGTTTTTT.

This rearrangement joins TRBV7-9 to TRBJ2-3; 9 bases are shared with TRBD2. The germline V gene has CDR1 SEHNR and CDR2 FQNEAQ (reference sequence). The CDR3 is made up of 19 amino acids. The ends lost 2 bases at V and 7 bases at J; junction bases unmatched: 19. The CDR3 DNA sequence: TGTGCCAGCAGCTTATCGACCTTGCGGGGGGGCAACAGACCGAATACGCAGTATTTT. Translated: CASSLSTLRGGNRPNTQYF.

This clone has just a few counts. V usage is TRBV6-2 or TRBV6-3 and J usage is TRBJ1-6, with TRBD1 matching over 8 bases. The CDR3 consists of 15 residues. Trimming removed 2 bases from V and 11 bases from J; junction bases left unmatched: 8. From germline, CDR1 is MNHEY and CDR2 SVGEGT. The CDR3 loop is CASSYEAGGDPPLHF. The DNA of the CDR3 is TGTGCCAGCAGTTACGAGGCAGGGGGCGATCCACCCCTCCACTTT.

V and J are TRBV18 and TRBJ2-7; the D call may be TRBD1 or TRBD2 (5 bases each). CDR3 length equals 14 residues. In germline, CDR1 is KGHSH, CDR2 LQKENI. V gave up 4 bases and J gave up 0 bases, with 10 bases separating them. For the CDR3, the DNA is TGTGCCAGCTCACGATCCGGGACCTCCTACGAGCAGTACTTC. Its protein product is CASSRSGTSYEQYF.

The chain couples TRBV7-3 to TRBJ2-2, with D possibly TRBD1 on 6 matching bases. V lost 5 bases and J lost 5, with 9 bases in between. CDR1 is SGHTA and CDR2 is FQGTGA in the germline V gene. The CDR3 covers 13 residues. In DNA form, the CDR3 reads TGTGCCAGCAGCGTCAGGGGAACCGGGGAGCTGTTTTTT. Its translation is CASSVRGTGELFF.

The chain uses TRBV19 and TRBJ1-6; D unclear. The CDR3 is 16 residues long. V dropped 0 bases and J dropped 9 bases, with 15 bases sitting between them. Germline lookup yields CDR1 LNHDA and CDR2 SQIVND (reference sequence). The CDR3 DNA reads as TGTGCCAGTAGTATAGAGGGAGGCTGGCCGGGTTCACCCCTCCACTTT. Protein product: CASSIEGGWPGSPLHF.

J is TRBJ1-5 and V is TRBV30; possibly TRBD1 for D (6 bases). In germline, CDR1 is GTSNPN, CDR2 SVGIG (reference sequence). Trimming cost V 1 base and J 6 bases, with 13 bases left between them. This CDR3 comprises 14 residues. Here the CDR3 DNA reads TGTGCCTGGAGTGCGGGCACAGGGATTCAGCCCCAGCATTTT. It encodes CAWSAGTGIQPQHF.

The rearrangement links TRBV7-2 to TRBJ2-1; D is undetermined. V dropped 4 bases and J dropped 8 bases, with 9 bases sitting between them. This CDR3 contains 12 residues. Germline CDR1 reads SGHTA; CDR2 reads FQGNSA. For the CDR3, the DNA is TGTGCCAGCAGCTCCGAATGGGATGAGCAGTTCTTC. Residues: CASSSEWDEQFF.

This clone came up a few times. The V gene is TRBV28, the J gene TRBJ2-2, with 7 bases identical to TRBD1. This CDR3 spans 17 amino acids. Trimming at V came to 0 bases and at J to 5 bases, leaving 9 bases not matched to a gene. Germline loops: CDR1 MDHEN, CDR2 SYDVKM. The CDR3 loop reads CASSLWRPRQGTGELFF. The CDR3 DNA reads TGTGCCAGCAGTTTATGGCGTCCGCGACAGGGAACCGGGGAGCTGTTTTTT.

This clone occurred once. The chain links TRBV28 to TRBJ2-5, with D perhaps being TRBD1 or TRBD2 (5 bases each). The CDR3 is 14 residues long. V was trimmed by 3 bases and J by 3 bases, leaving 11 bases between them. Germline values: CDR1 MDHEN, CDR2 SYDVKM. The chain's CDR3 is CASSFFGGKETQYF. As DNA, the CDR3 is TGTGCCAGCAGTTTTTTTGGGGGAAAAGAGACCCAGTACTTC.

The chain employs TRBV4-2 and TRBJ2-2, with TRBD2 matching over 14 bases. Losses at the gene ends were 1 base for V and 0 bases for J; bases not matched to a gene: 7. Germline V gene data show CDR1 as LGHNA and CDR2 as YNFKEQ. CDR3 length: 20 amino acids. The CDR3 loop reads CASSQVLGLAGGANTGELFF. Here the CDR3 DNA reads TGTGCCAGCAGCCAAGTTCTAGGACTAGCGGGGGGCGCGAACACCGGGGAGCTGTTTTTT.

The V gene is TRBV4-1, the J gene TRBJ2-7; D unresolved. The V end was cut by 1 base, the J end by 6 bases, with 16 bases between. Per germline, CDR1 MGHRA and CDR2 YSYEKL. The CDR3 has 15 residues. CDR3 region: CASSQGLSTLREQYF. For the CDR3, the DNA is TGCGCCAGCAGCCAAGGACTCTCCACACTACGCGAGCAGTACTTC.

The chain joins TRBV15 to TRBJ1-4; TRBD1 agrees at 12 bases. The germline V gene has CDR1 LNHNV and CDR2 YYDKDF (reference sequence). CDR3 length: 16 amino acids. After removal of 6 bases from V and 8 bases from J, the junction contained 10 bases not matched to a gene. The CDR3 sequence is CATSSGTGGAWEKLFF. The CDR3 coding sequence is TGTGCCACCAGTTCCGGGACAGGGGGCGCGTGGGAAAAACTGTTTTTT.

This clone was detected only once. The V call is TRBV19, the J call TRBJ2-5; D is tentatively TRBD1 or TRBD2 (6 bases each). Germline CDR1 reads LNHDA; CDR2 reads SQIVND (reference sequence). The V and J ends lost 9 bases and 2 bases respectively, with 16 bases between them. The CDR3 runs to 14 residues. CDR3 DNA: TGTGCCAGCAGCCGAGGGGGGACACAAGAGACCCAGTACTTC. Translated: CASSRGGTQETQYF.

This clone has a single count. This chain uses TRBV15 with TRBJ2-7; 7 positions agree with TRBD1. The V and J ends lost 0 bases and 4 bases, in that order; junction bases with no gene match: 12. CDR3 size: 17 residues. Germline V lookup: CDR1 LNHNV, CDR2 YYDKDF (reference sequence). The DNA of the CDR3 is TGTGCCACCAGCAGAGATTATATCGTCCAGGGGGTTTACGAGCAGTACTTC. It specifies CATSRDYIVQGVYEQYF.

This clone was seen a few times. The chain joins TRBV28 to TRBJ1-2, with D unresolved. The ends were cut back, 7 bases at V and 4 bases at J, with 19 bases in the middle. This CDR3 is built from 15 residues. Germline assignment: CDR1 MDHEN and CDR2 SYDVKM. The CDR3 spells CASTFSLQSFYGYTF. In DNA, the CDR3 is TGTGCCAGCACCTTTTCCTTACAGAGCTTCTATGGCTACACCTTC.

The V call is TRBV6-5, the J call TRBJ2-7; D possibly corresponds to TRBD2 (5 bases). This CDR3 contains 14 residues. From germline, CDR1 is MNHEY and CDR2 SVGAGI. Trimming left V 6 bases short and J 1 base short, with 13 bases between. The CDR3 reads CASRTSRGSYEQYF. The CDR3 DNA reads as TGTGCCAGCAGGACGAGCCGAGGGTCCTACGAGCAGTACTTC.